These 24 T cell receptor beta chains originate from one sample sequenced in a study of early T cells in non-severe SARS-CoV-2 infection. TCRdb re-called the 5' RACE reads with MiXCR, one entry per CDR3 protein. This sample yields about 83,000 distinct CDR3 sequences, of which roughly 13% are seen a single time; approximately 1.5% belongs to the top ten. The specimen was whole blood. These receptors originate from an adult who was a healthcare worker with PCR-confirmed SARS-CoV-2 infection or an uninfected control (not recorded which).

This clonotype was seen many times. Compared with germline, one end of the junction differs, possibly owing to a read error. The rearrangement joins TRBV27 to TRBJ2-7; the D gene could be TRBD1 or TRBD2 (7 bases each). This CDR3 has 9 residues. In germline, CDR1 is MNHEY, CDR2 SMNVEV (reference sequence). This CDR3 is CASKVRGGF. CDR3 in DNA: TGTGCCAGCAAGGTCAGGGGGGGCTTC.

V gene TRBV6-2 or TRBV6-3 combines with J gene TRBJ2-7; 8 bases match TRBD2. V dropped 2 bases and J dropped 2; count of bases not matched to a gene: 8. CDR1 is MNHEY and CDR2 is SVGEGT in the germline V gene. CDR3 length: 16 amino acids. Here the CDR3 reads CASSYAGGLRTYEQYF. DNA for the CDR3: TGTGCCAGCAGTTACGCGGGGGGCCTTAGAACCTACGAGCAGTACTTC.

The table lists this clonotype with a few counts. The gene calls are TRBV28 and TRBJ2-1; 16 bases agree with TRBD2. This CDR3 contains 20 residues. Germline assignment: CDR1 MDHEN and CDR2 SYDVKM. With V trimmed by 6 bases and J by 7 bases, 18 bases remained unmatched. The CDR3 sequence is CASRIPSGLAGGRGFNEQFF. As DNA, the CDR3 is TGTGCCAGCAGGATACCCTCGGGACTAGCGGGGGGGCGTGGGTTTAATGAGCAGTTCTTC.

This clonotype occurred a few times. The chain couples TRBV20-1 to TRBJ1-1; 8 bases match TRBD1. This CDR3 contains 15 residues. With V trimmed by 1 base and J by 3 bases, 7 bases remained unmatched. CDR1 is DFQATT, CDR2 SNEGSKA, per germline (reference sequence). The CDR3 is CSARGGRGRDTEAFF. The CDR3 DNA sequence: TGCAGTGCTAGAGGGGGCAGGGGGCGAGACACTGAAGCTTTCTTT.

This clonotype has a count of ten or more. The V call is TRBV25-1, the J call TRBJ1-1; no firm D call. Germline loops: CDR1 MGHDK, CDR2 SYGVNS. There are 12 residues in the CDR3. V was clipped by 5 bases and J by 1 base, with 5 bases between them. CDR3 in DNA: TGTGCCAGCAGTCGCAAGAACACTGAAGCTTTCTTT. It specifies CASSRKNTEAFF.

The chain combines TRBV20-1 with TRBJ2-1, with D hard to call. Looked up from germline, CDR1 is DFQATT and CDR2 is SNEGSKA (reference sequence). V lost 0 bases and J 12 bases, leaving 15 bases between the germline ends. The CDR3 extends over 13 amino acids. DNA of the CDR3: TGCAGTGCTAGAGATACATTAAAGAAGGGGCAGTTCTTC. It encodes CSARDTLKKGQFF.

The chain couples TRBV6-2 or TRBV6-3 to TRBJ2-1, with D unresolved. From germline, CDR1 is MNHEY and CDR2 SVGEGT. With 6 bases removed from V and 1 base from J, the gap between germline ends came to 4 bases. The CDR3 has 12 amino acids. CDR3 amino acids: CASRESYNEQFF. CDR3 sequence (DNA): TGTGCCAGCAGGGAGTCCTACAATGAGCAGTTCTTC.

This clonotype was picked up many times. This chain's CDR3 is CASSLSPAANNEQFF. CDR3 nucleotide sequence: TGTGCCAGCAGCTTAAGCCCAGCGGCTAACAATGAGCAGTTCTTC. The chain employs TRBV7-3 and TRBJ2-1; a possible D gene is TRBD2 (5 bases). Trimming stripped 1 base from V and 5 bases from J, with 12 bases between. In germline, CDR1 is SGHTA, CDR2 FQGTGA. There are 15 residues in the CDR3.

This clonotype has a count of ten or more. V is TRBV20-1 and J is TRBJ1-1, with TRBD1 matching 9 bases. Per germline, CDR1 DFQATT and CDR2 SNEGSKA (reference sequence). The CDR3 runs to 12 residues. With 6 bases clipped from V and 7 bases from J, the junction kept 6 bases outside the gene matches. The CDR3 here is CSAVQGANEAFF. The CDR3 region has the DNA TGCAGTGCAGTACAGGGGGCTAATGAAGCTTTCTTT.

This clonotype was detected only a few times. The chain recombines TRBV20-1 with TRBJ1-3, with TRBD1 as a possible D gene (6 bases). Germline values: CDR1 DFQATT, CDR2 SNEGSKA (reference sequence). Trimming cost V 3 bases and J 0 bases, with 12 bases left between them. The CDR3 covers 15 residues. The CDR3 bases are TGCAGTGCTAGGACAGGCGCTGCCTCTGGAAACACCATATATTTT. It specifies CSARTGAASGNTIYF.

The genes are TRBV7-2 and TRBJ2-2; 8 nucleotides agree with TRBD1. CDR1 is SGHTA and CDR2 is FQGNSA in the germline V gene. V gave up 5 bases and J gave up 6 bases; unmatched junction bases: 8. The CDR3 extends over 15 amino acids. The CDR3 nucleotides read TGTGCCAGCAGCCCGGACAGGGTAAACGCCGGGGAGCTGTTTTTT. Protein product: CASSPDRVNAGELFF.

The chain employs TRBV6-1 and TRBJ2-5, with TRBD2 matching over 8 bases. This CDR3 has 15 amino acids. The J segment lost 1 base and the V segment lost 8 bases, leaving 9 bases of the junction unmatched. CDR1 and CDR2 (germline): MNHNS, SASEGT. CDR3 sequence: CASSRGGLAQETQYF. The CDR3 region has the DNA TGTGCCAGCTCACGGGGGGGGCTAGCCCAAGAGACCCAGTACTTC.

This clonotype was recorded at least ten times. The chain is built from TRBV3-1 and TRBJ2-7, with no clear D. Trimming left V 2 bases short and J 4 bases short, with 3 bases between. Germline V CDR1 and CDR2: LGHDT, YNNKEL (reference sequence). This CDR3 is 11 amino acids long. The DNA for the CDR3 is TGTGCCAGCAGCCAAAGATACGAGCAGTACTTC. It is translated as CASSQRYEQYF.

This clonotype was recorded many times. The chain couples TRBV14 to TRBJ2-1, with D unresolved. CDR3 length: 13 residues. Trimming removed 0 bases at V and 10 bases at J, with 10 bases between. CDR1 and CDR2 from the germline V gene are SGHDN and FVKESK. CDR3 residues: CASSQDLVQEQFF. The CDR3 DNA follows: TGTGCCAGCAGCCAAGATCTGGTCCAGGAGCAGTTCTTC.

There are many counts of this clonotype. The chain has TRBV6-1 and TRBJ2-7; D remains ambiguous. This CDR3 comprises 11 residues. Trimming removed 5 bases at V and 3 bases at J, with 5 bases between. Germline-derived CDR1 and CDR2 are MNHNS and SASEGT. This CDR3 is CASSPHYEQYF. In nucleotides, the CDR3 is TGTGCCAGCAGTCCTCACTACGAGCAGTACTTC.

This clonotype came up a few times. V and J are TRBV12-3 or TRBV12-4 and TRBJ1-4; TRBD1 is a possible D gene (6 bases). The CDR3 has 13 amino acids. V was pared by 4 bases and J by 7 bases, with 10 bases between. CDR3 DNA: TGTGCCAGCAGTTCCGGGGGCCGTGAAAAACTGTTTTTT. Translated, it gives CASSSGGREKLFF.

V gene TRBV6-2 or TRBV6-3 combines with J gene TRBJ2-1; D unresolved. The CDR3 extends over 15 amino acids. From germline, CDR1 is MNHEY and CDR2 SVGEGT. Trimming shortened V by 5 bases and J by 4 bases, and 15 bases separated the two germline ends. CDR3 region: CASSRAQPLYNEQFF. The CDR3 DNA reads TGTGCCAGCAGTAGGGCCCAACCCCTTTACAATGAGCAGTTCTTC.

This clonotype was seen repeatedly, ten times or more. The J gene is TRBJ2-2, the V gene TRBV21-1. TRBV21-1 has pseudogene status. The CDR3 length is 16 residues. The DNA for the CDR3 is TGTGCCAGCAGCAAAGAGGCGGCTCCGAACACCGGGGAGCTGTTTTTT. It specifies CASSKEAAPNTGELFF.

This clonotype showed up many times. This chain's CDR3 is CAWYIQGAGTEAFF. The CDR3 region has the DNA TGTGCCTGGTATATACAGGGGGCGGGCACTGAAGCTTTCTTT. The chain employs TRBV30 and TRBJ1-1; 9 bases match TRBD1. Trimming took 5 bases from V and 4 from J; bases not matched to a gene: 8. Germline CDR1 and CDR2: GTSNPN and SVGIG (reference sequence). This CDR3 contains 14 residues.

The genes are TRBV21-1 and TRBJ2-1; the table assigns TRBD1, which was not confirmed against the DNA. TRBV21-1 is recorded as a pseudogene. The CDR3 length is 16 residues. DNA of the CDR3: TGTGCCAGCAGCCCAGCCCCGGACAATACCTACAATGAGCAGTTCTTC. Protein: CASSPAPDNTYNEQFF.

The CDR3 region is CASSPGQDSTDTQYF. CDR3 bases: TGTGCCAGCAGCCCGGGACAGGATAGCACAGATACGCAGTATTTT. J is TRBJ2-3 and V is TRBV9; TRBD1 matches at 8 bases. Germline loops: CDR1 SGDLS, CDR2 YYNGEE. CDR3 length: 15 residues. Unmatched junction bases numbered 4, after V lost 4 bases and J lost 0 bases.

This clonotype appeared a few times. This chain links TRBV5-1 with TRBJ2-3; 7 bases fit TRBD1. V gave up 3 bases and J gave up 2 bases; unmatched junction bases: 3. The CDR3 covers 14 residues. CDR1 and CDR2 from the germline V gene are SGHRS and YFSETQ. The chain's CDR3 is CASSSTGATDTQYF. The CDR3 DNA is TGCGCCAGCAGCTCCACAGGGGCCACAGATACGCAGTATTTT.

This clonotype was detected a few times. The chain combines TRBV7-2 with TRBJ1-3; no definite D call. The V end was cut by 1 base, the J end by 8 bases, with 6 bases between. CDR3 length: 12 residues. Germline CDR1 SGHTA, CDR2 FQGNSA. The CDR3 DNA is TGTGCCAGCAGCTTAGTCACGGACACCATATATTTT. It yields the protein CASSLVTDTIYF.

This clonotype has just a few counts. V usage is TRBV20-1 and J usage is TRBJ1-1, with D maybe TRBD1 (6 bases). The germline gives CDR1 DFQATT, CDR2 SNEGSKA (reference sequence). There are 15 residues in the CDR3. Trimming left V 2 bases short and J 2 bases short, with 15 bases between. The CDR3 DNA reads as TGCAGTGCTAGAAAAACCGGACAGCCTAACACTGAAGCTTTCTTT. As protein: CSARKTGQPNTEAFF.